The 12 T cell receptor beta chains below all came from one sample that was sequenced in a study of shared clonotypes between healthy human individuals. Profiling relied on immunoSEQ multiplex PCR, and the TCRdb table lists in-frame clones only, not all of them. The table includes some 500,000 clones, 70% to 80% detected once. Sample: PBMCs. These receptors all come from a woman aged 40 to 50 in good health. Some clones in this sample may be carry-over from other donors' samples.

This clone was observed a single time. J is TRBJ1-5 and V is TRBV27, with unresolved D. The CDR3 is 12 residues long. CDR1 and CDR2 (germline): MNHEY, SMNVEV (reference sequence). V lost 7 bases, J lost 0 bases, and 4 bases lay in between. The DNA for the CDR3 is TGTGCCAGCACCCGTAGCAATCAGCCCCAGCATTTT. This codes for CASTRSNQPQHF.

The CDR3 loop is CASSYFGGSSYNEQFF. CDR3 coding DNA: TGTGCCAGCAGTTACTTCGGCGGTTCTTCCTACAATGAGCAGTTCTTC. V gene TRBV6-5 combines with J gene TRBJ2-1, with D uncertain. Trimming took off 1 base at V and 1 base at J, with 11 bases between the two ends. The CDR3 consists of 16 residues. Per germline, CDR1 MNHEY and CDR2 SVGAGI.

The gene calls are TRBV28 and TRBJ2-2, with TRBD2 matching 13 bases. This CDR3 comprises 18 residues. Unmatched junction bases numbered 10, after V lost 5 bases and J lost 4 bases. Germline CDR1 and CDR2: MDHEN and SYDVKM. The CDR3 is CASSPTSGRVLGTGELFF. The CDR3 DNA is TGTGCCAGCAGTCCAACTAGCGGGAGGGTTTTAGGCACCGGGGAGCTGTTTTTT.

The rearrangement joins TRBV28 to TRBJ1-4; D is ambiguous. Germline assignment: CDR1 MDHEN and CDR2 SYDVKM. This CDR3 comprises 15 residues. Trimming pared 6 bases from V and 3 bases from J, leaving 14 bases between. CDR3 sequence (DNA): TGTGCCAGCAGCCGTGCAGAAGTGTCTAATGAAAAACTGTTTTTT. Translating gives CASSRAEVSNEKLFF.

This chain's CDR3 is CASSLVVAGDGETQYF. In nucleotides, the CDR3 is TGTGCCAGCAGCTTGGTCGTAGCGGGAGACGGGGAGACCCAGTACTTC. This chain joins TRBV5-4 and TRBJ2-5; TRBD2 matches at 9 bases. Germline values: CDR1 SGHNT, CDR2 YYREEE (reference sequence). The CDR3 totals 16 residues. V lost 0 bases and J lost 5; bases outside the gene matches: 8.

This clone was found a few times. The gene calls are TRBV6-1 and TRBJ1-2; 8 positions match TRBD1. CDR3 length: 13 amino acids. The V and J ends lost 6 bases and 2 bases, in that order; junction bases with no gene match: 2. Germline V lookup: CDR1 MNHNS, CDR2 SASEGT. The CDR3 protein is CASSDRGNYGYTF. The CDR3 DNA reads TGTGCCAGCAGCGACAGGGGAAACTATGGCTACACCTTC.

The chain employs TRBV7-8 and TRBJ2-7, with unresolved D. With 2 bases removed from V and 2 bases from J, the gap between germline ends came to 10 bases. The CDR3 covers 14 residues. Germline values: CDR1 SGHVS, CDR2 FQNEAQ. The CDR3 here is CASSLQVTTYEQYF. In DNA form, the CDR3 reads TGTGCCAGCAGCTTACAGGTAACCACCTACGAGCAGTACTTC.

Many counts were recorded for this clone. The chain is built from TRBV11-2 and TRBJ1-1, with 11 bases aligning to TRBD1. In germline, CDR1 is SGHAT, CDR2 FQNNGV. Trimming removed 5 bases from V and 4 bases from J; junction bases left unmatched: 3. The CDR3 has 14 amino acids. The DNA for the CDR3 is TGTGCCAGCAGCCATGGGACAGGGGGCACTGAAGCTTTCTTT. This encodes CASSHGTGGTEAFF.

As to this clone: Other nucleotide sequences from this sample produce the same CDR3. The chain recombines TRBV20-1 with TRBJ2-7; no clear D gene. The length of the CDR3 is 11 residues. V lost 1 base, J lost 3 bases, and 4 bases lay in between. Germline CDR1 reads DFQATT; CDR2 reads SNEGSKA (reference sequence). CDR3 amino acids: CSARVGYEQYF. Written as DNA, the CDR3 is TGCAGTGCTAGAGTTGGCTACGAGCAGTACTTC.

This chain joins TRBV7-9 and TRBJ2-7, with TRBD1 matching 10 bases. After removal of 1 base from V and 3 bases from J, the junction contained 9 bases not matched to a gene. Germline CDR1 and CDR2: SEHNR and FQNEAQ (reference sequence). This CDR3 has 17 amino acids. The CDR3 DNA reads TGTGCCAGCAGCTTAGAAGGTCGACAGGGGGCTAACTACGAGCAGTACTTC. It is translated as CASSLEGRQGANYEQYF.

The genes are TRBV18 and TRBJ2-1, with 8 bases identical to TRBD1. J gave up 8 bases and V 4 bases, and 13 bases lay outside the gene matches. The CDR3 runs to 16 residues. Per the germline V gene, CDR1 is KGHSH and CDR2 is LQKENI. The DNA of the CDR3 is TGTGCCAGCTCACACGCTCTGACAGGGGAATTCGATGAGCAGTTCTTC. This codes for CASSHALTGEFDEQFF.

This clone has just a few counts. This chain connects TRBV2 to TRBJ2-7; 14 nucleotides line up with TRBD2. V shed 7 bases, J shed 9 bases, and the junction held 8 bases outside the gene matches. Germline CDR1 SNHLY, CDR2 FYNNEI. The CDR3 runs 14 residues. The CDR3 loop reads CASTWGLAGEVQYF. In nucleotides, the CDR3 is TGTGCCAGCACATGGGGACTAGCGGGAGAAGTGCAGTACTTC.